One and the same sample provided the 23 T cell receptor beta chains below, sequenced in a study of T cell repertoires in cytomegalovirus infection. TCRdb processed the reads anew with MiXCR; each CDR3 protein has one entry. The sample records under 200,000 distinct CDR3 sequences, 8.5% to 10% being singletons. The sequencing input was PBMCs. The source of these receptors is a human donor in good health (CMV status not recorded). Some clones in this sample may be carry-over from other donors' samples.

This clonotype was seen a few times. V and J are TRBV7-9 and TRBJ2-7; no firm D call. The germline gives CDR1 SEHNR, CDR2 FQNEAQ (reference sequence). This CDR3 contains 11 residues. V lost 4 bases and J lost 6, with 7 bases in between. The CDR3 DNA is TGTGCCAGCAGCTCTACGTTCGAGCAGTACTTC. It codes for CASSSTFEQYF.

This clonotype was detected ten times or more. The chain combines TRBV7-2 with TRBJ2-7, with 14 bases that match TRBD2. The germline gives CDR1 SGHTA, CDR2 FQGNSA. The J segment lost 6 bases and the V segment lost 5 bases, leaving 6 bases of the junction unmatched. The CDR3 spans 15 residues. In nucleotides, the CDR3 is TGTGCCAGCAGCGGGACTAGCGGGAGTTTTTCCGAGCAGTACTTC. It codes for CASSGTSGSFSEQYF.

The CDR3 region has the DNA TGCAGTGCTAGTCGCCGGAGGACCCAAGAGACCCAGTACTTC. This gives the protein CSASRRRTQETQYF. The chain couples TRBV20-1 to TRBJ2-5; TRBD2 might be the D (5 bases). Germline values: CDR1 DFQATT, CDR2 SNEGSKA (reference sequence). CDR3 length: 14 amino acids. V dropped 3 bases and J dropped 1 base, with 12 bases sitting between them.

The genes are TRBV19 and TRBJ2-1, with D possibly called TRBD1 or TRBD2 (5 bases each). Per the germline V gene, CDR1 is LNHDA and CDR2 is SQIVND (reference sequence). Deletions cut 9 bases from V and 7 bases from J, with 13 bases between. The CDR3 is 12 residues long. Here the CDR3 DNA reads TGTGCCAGCCATGGGACGGGGAATGAGCAGTTCTTC. This translates into CASHGTGNEQFF.

In this sample, this clonotype turned up once. This chain uses TRBV6-6 with TRBJ1-3; tentatively, D is TRBD1 (5 bases). The V end lost 0 bases, the J end lost 4 bases, and 10 bases lay between the germline ends. CDR3 size: 15 residues. Germline V gene sequence: CDR1 MNHNY, CDR2 SVGAGI (reference sequence). The chain's CDR3 is CASSYSFGDGNTIYF. The CDR3 nucleotides read TGTGCCAGCAGTTACTCATTCGGGGACGGAAACACCATATATTTT.

This clonotype has ten or more counts. The V call is TRBV11-2, the J call TRBJ2-3, with TRBD1 as a possible D gene (7 bases). V was trimmed by 2 bases and J by 2 bases, leaving 14 bases between them. This CDR3 region has 16 residues. Germline CDR1 reads SGHAT; CDR2 reads FQNNGV. CDR3 sequence: CASSLSGGGPTDTQYF. CDR3 in DNA: TGTGCCAGCAGCTTATCAGGAGGGGGCCCCACAGATACGCAGTATTTT.

The genes are TRBV13 and TRBJ1-6; D is ambiguous. CDR1 PRHDT and CDR2 FYEKMQ come from the germline V gene (reference sequence). This CDR3 is built from 15 residues. The V end was cut by 4 bases, the J end by 5 bases, with 12 bases between. Here the CDR3 reads CASSSETSNNSPLHF. CDR3 nucleotides: TGTGCCAGCAGCTCTGAGACAAGTAATAATTCACCCCTCCACTTT.

The chain uses TRBV5-5 and TRBJ1-1; D is undetermined. The V gene lost 4 bases and the J gene lost 7 bases, with 11 bases spanning the gap. Per the germline V gene, CDR1 is SGHKS and CDR2 is YYEKEE (reference sequence). The CDR3 runs 12 residues. The CDR3 DNA sequence: TGTGCCAGCAGCCCTCGACACGTTGAAGCTTTCTTT. It is translated as CASSPRHVEAFF.

The gene calls are TRBV20-1 and TRBJ1-2; weak D call: TRBD1 (6 bases). CDR1 and CDR2 from the germline V gene are DFQATT and SNEGSKA (reference sequence). Trimming took 7 bases from V and 6 from J, leaving 15 bases between them. CDR3 size: 12 residues. CDR3 sequence: CSGTRGSDGYTF. The CDR3 DNA reads TGCAGTGGGACCAGGGGTTCCGATGGCTACACCTTC.

This clonotype showed up many times. The CDR3 spells CASSFAAGGETQYF. In nucleotides, the CDR3 is TGTGCCAGCAGTTTCGCGGCAGGGGGGGAGACCCAGTACTTC. The chain combines TRBV12-3 or TRBV12-4 with TRBJ2-5, with D possibly TRBD1 on 7 matching bases. V gave up 3 bases and J gave up 5 bases, with 13 bases separating them. The CDR3 is 14 amino acids.

The sample holds many counts of this clonotype. The chain couples TRBV7-2 to TRBJ2-7; possible D gene TRBD1, 8 bases. Germline-derived CDR1 and CDR2 are SGHTA and FQGNSA. The CDR3 length is 16 residues. V was cut by 3 bases and J by 3 bases, with 18 bases left in between. Here the CDR3 DNA reads TGTGCCAGCAGCTTGGGAGGGACAGGTACTATCTACGAGCAGTACTTC. This translates into CASSLGGTGTIYEQYF.

V and J are TRBV19 and TRBJ2-5; the match to TRBD2 covers 8 bases. Germline CDR1 is LNHDA and CDR2 is SQIVND (reference sequence). Trimming took 8 bases from V and 2 from J; bases not matched to a gene: 10. The CDR3 spans 15 residues. CDR3 nucleotide sequence: TGTGCCAGTTGGCGGGGGGCTCGAGGGCAAGAGACCCAGTACTTC. Protein sequence: CASWRGARGQETQYF.

Worth noting for this clonotype: A read error may explain this, as a much larger clone is one base away. The CDR3 carries no conserved terminal phenylalanine or tryptophan, so it likely arises from a read error. The rearrangement uses TRBV29-1 and TRBJ1-1; D ambiguous. The germline V gene encodes CDR1 SQVTM and CDR2 ANQGSEA. V was clipped by 3 bases and J by 5 bases, with 10 bases between them. This CDR3 comprises 12 residues. The CDR3 coding sequence is TGCAGCGTTGACCTTTATGGAACTGAAGCTTTCTCT. Its translation: CSVDLYGTEAFS.

The sample holds many counts of this clonotype. The chain joins TRBV11-2 to TRBJ1-2; maybe TRBD1 (5 bases). Germline assignment: CDR1 SGHAT and CDR2 FQNNGV. The CDR3 consists of 13 residues. V lost 4 bases to trimming and J lost 7 bases, with 13 bases between them. The CDR3 sequence is CASSSLGEVGYTF. In DNA, the CDR3 is TGTGCCAGCAGCTCCTTGGGGGAGGTTGGCTACACCTTC. Together with reference TRBV11-2 and TRBJ1-2, the CDR3 gives the full variable domain: EAGVAQSPRYKIIEKRQSVAFWCNPISGHATLYWYQQILGQGPKLLIQFQNNGVVDDSQLPKDRFSAERLKGVDSTLKIQPAKLEDSAVYLCASSSLGEVGYTFGSGTRLTVV.

The table lists this clonotype with many counts. This sequence joins TRBV7-2 and TRBJ2-1; D unclear. The CDR3 runs 13 residues. The V end lost 2 bases, the J end lost 10 bases, and 12 bases lay between the germline ends. Germline CDR1 and CDR2: SGHTA and FQGNSA. The CDR3 sequence: CASSLPGPREQFF. CDR3 DNA sequence: TGTGCCAGCAGCTTACCCGGACCCCGAGAGCAGTTCTTC.

This clonotype was recorded a few times. The V gene is TRBV10-3, the J gene TRBJ2-3; D remains ambiguous. CDR1 ENHRY and CDR2 SYGVKD come from the germline V gene. Between the trimmed V and J ends, which lost 10 bases and 2 bases, there was a span of 16 bases. The CDR3 is 14 amino acids. The CDR3: CASAFKSDTDTQYF. CDR3 DNA: TGTGCCAGTGCCTTTAAGAGCGACACAGATACGCAGTATTTT.

This clonotype was observed many times. CDR3 sequence (DNA): TGTGCCAGCAGTCATCGGACAGGGTATAATCAGCCCCAGCATTTT. Translated: CASSHRTGYNQPQHF. V and J are TRBV7-8 and TRBJ1-5; 8 bases map to TRBD1. J was trimmed by 4 bases and V by 6 bases; bases with no gene match: 8. The germline CDR1 and CDR2 sequences are SGHVS and FQNEAQ. This CDR3 has 15 amino acids.

In the case of this clonotype: It may be a read error: a sequence one base away is much more abundant. The chain joins TRBV12-3 or TRBV12-4 to TRBJ2-3, with a possible D match to TRBD1 (5 bases). Trimming removed 10 bases at V and 11 bases at J, with 19 bases between. The CDR3 is 12 amino acids. The DNA for the CDR3 is TGTGCCAACAGGATCCCAGGGCCCGGGCAGTATTTT. It translates to CANRIPGPGQYF.

The chain uses TRBV24-1 and TRBJ2-2, with 7 bases matching TRBD2. The CDR3 is made up of 14 amino acids. Germline CDR1 is KGHDR and CDR2 is SFDVKD. The V and J ends lost 5 bases and 4 bases, in that order; junction bases with no gene match: 3. The CDR3 reads CATSGLAGTGELFF. As DNA, the CDR3 is TGTGCCACCAGTGGACTAGCCGGCACCGGGGAGCTGTTTTTT.

This clonotype showed up just a few times. The V gene is TRBV15, the J gene TRBJ2-3; a possible D gene is TRBD2 (6 bases). This CDR3 region has 14 residues. Germline V gene lookup returns CDR1 LNHNV and CDR2 YYDKDF (reference sequence). The ends were cut back, 9 bases at V and 0 bases at J, with 13 bases in the middle. CDR3: CATGKTRSTDTQYF. The CDR3 nucleotides are TGTGCCACGGGGAAGACTAGAAGCACAGATACGCAGTATTTT. The entire variable domain, with the rest obtained from reference TRBV15 and TRBJ2-3, is as follows: DAMVIQNPRYQVTQFGKPVTLSCSQTLNHNVMYWYQQKSSQAPKLLFHYYDKDFNNEADTPDNFQSRRPNTSFCFLDIRSPGLGDTAMYLCATGKTRSTDTQYFGPGTRLTVL.

This clonotype came up many times. The chain is built from TRBV7-2 and TRBJ2-6; a possible D gene is TRBD2 (7 bases). V shed 1 base and J shed 5 bases, with 18 bases lying between them. The CDR3 is 18 amino acids. Germline V lookup: CDR1 SGHTA, CDR2 FQGNSA. Written as DNA, the CDR3 is TGTGCCAGCAGCTTAGGTGGGGGGGCTAGATCTAGGGCCAACGTCCTGACTTTC. It yields the protein CASSLGGGARSRANVLTF. Combining the CDR3 with reference TRBV7-2 and TRBJ2-6 gives the whole variable domain GAGVSQSPSNKVTEKGKDVELRCDPISGHTALYWYRQSLGQGLEFLIYFQGNSAPDKSGLPSDRFSAERTGGSVSTLTIQRTQQEDSAVYLCASSLGGGARSRANVLTFGAGSRLTVL.

The V call is TRBV2, the J call TRBJ1-4, with TRBD1 matching 9 bases. The germline gives CDR1 SNHLY, CDR2 FYNNEI. This CDR3 region has 14 residues. J was trimmed by 7 bases and V by 3 bases; bases with no gene match: 3. CDR3 amino acids: CASSDRDRVEKLFF. CDR3 nucleotides: TGTGCCAGCAGTGATAGGGACAGGGTTGAAAAACTGTTTTTT.

The chain has TRBV27 and TRBJ1-5; 7 nucleotides agree with TRBD1. V dropped 8 bases and J dropped 7; count of bases not matched to a gene: 11. Germline V gene data show CDR1 as MNHEY and CDR2 as SMNVEV (reference sequence). This CDR3 is built from 14 residues. CDR3 sequence: CASGQARLGQPQHF. Written as DNA, the CDR3 is TGTGCCAGCGGACAGGCCCGCCTCGGGCAGCCCCAGCATTTT.